This T cell receptor (beta chain) was sequenced for a study of human T cells and chemical hapten exposure. Original analysis: TCRs per sample had a median of approximately 96,000 and ranged from about 20,000 to 750,000. TCRdb re-derived calls from the RACE reads in MiXCR, one entry per CDR3 protein. These V and J calls originate from TCRdb's pipeline instead of the authors' own analysis. The sample has about 82,000 distinct CDR3 sequences, approximately 13% seen once. Germline V gene lookup returns CDR1 DFQATT and CDR2 SNEGSKA (reference sequence). V dropped 7 bases and J dropped 5 bases, with 8 bases sitting between them. The CDR3 covers 11 residues. This clonotype was recorded at least ten times. Time point defined: patch test 3, about 24 weeks after DPC sensitization. Treatment specified: therapeutic diphenylcyclopropenone sensitization with weekly scalp DPC. Donors were 18 to 70-year-old alopecia patients suitable for DPC. Sequencing started from total RNA isolated from unfractionated whole blood.

The chain joins TRBV20-1 to TRBJ2-2; no firm D call. The source was whole blood, collected in connection with sensitization to the hapten diphenylcyclopropenone (DPC). This receptor was identified in a woman aged 45-60 years with alopecia areata. Some clones in this sample may be carry-over from other donors' samples. In DNA, the CDR3 is TGCAGTGTTCCGACGACCGGGGAGCTGTTTTTT. It yields the protein CSVPTTGELFF.